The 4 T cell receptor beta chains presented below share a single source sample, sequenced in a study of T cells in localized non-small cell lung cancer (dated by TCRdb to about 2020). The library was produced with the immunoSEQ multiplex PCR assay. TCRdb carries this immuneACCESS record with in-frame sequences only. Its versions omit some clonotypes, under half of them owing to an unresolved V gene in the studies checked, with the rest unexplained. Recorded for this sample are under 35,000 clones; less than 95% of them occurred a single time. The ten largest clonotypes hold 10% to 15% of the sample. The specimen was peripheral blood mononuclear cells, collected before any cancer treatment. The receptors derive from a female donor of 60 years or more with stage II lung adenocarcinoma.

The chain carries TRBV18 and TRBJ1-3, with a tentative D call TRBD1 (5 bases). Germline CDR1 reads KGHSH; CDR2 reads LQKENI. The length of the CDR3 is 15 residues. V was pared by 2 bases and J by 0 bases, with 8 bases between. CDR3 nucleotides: TGTGCCAGCTCACCAGAGGGGAGCTCTGGAAACACCATATATTTT. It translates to CASSPEGSSGNTIYF.

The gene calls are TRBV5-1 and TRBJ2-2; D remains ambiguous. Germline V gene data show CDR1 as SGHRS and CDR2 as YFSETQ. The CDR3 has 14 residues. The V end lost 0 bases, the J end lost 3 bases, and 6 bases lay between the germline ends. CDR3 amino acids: CASSLGLYTGELFF. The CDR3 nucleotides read TGCGCCAGCAGCTTGGGACTTTACACCGGGGAGCTGTTTTTT. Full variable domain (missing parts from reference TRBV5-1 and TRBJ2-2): KAGVTQTPRYLIKTRGQQVTLSCSPISGHRSVSWYQQTPGQGLQFLFEYFSETQRNKGNFPGRFSGRQFSNSRSEMNVSTLELGDSALYLCASSLGLYTGELFFGEGSRLTVL.

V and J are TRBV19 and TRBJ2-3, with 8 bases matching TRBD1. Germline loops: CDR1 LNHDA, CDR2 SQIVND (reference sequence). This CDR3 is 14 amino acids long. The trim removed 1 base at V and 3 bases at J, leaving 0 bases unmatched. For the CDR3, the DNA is TGTGCCAGTAGTATAGGGACAGGGACAGATACGCAGTATTTT. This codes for CASSIGTGTDTQYF.

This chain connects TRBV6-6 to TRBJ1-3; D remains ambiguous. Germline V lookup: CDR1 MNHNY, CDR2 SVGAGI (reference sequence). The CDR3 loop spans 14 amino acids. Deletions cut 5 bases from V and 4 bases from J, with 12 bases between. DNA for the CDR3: TGTGCCAGCAGTCTAACTACCGAAGGAAACACCATATATTTT. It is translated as CASSLTTEGNTIYF.